Presented here are 13 T cell receptor beta chains from one specimen sequenced in a study of Graves' ophthalmopathy and Graves' hyperthyroidism. Amplified material comprised TCR beta CDR3 regions derived from RNA transcripts. HTBI primers primed a first-round RT-PCR, and a second-round multiplex PCR followed. TCRdb reprocessed the multiplex PCR reads with MiXCR, giving one entry per CDR3 protein. The data show about 660,000 distinct CDR3 sequences, with over 40% seen just once and more than 2.5% held by the top ten. Material: peripheral blood. All receptors come from an adult man with Graves' ophthalmopathy.

This clonotype was seen many times. The chain combines TRBV7-2 with TRBJ2-7, with a possible D match to TRBD2 (5 bases). This CDR3 is built from 13 residues. V was pared by 5 bases and J by 5 bases, with 13 bases between. CDR1 and CDR2 (germline): SGHTA, FQGNSA. CDR3 protein: CASSNPTADEQYF. The CDR3 nucleotides read TGTGCCAGCAGCAATCCTACAGCGGACGAGCAGTACTTC. The full variable domain, completed using reference TRBV7-2 and TRBJ2-7, is GAGVSQSPSNKVTEKGKDVELRCDPISGHTALYWYRQSLGQGLEFLIYFQGNSAPDKSGLPSDRFSAERTGGSVSTLTIQRTQQEDSAVYLCASSNPTADEQYFGPGTRLTVT.

This clonotype was counted once. CDR3 coding DNA: TGTGCCAGCAGGACAGGGGAACAAGAGACCCAGCATTTT. It codes for CASRTGEQETQHF. The chain recombines TRBV6-1 with TRBJ1-5; TRBD1 matches at 8 bases. Per the germline V gene, CDR1 is MNHNS and CDR2 is SASEGT. Losses at the gene ends were 6 bases for V and 11 bases for J; bases not matched to a gene: 9. The length of the CDR3 is 13 residues.

This chain connects TRBV9 to TRBJ1-6, with TRBD1 matching 7 bases. The CDR3 runs to 14 residues. CDR1 and CDR2 (germline): SGDLS, YYNGEE. Trimming took 4 bases from V and 13 from J; bases not matched to a gene: 11. CDR3 protein: CASSRGGAGQPLHF. The CDR3 nucleotides are TGTGCCAGCAGCCGAGGGGGCGCAGGGCAGCCCCTCCACTTT.

This clonotype was seen repeatedly, ten times or more. The chain combines TRBV24-1 with TRBJ1-5; 8 positions match TRBD1. CDR3 length: 17 amino acids. CDR1 and CDR2 from the germline V gene are KGHDR and SFDVKD. The J segment lost 9 bases and the V segment lost 5 bases, leaving 17 bases of the junction unmatched. The CDR3 DNA sequence: TGTGCCACCAGTGCCACGACAGGGGACGGAACTCTTCGGCCCCAGCATTTT. It codes for CATSATTGDGTLRPQHF.

A single count supports this clonotype. An end of the junction does not agree with germline; a read error may underlie this. CDR3 nucleotide sequence: TGCGCCAGCAGAGAAAGCGGTAGCACAGATACGCAGTATTTT. Residues: CASRESGSTDTQYF. The chain uses TRBV2 and TRBJ2-3; D perhaps matches TRBD2 (5 bases). This CDR3 is 14 amino acids long. Germline V gives CDR1 SNHLY, CDR2 FYNNEI.

Ten or more counts support this clonotype. This chain's CDR3 is CASSQAGQGVFPLHF. Written as DNA, the CDR3 is TGTGCCAGCAGTCAAGCGGGACAGGGTGTGTTTCCCCTCCACTTT. The chain joins TRBV6-5 to TRBJ1-6, with 9 bases that match TRBD1. Germline trimming cut 5 bases from V and 13 bases from J; bases unmatched to any gene: 12. Germline V CDR1 and CDR2: MNHEY, SVGAGI. The CDR3 consists of 15 residues.

This clonotype was recorded a few times. The V gene is TRBV5-1, the J gene TRBJ2-7, with D possibly matching TRBD1 (5 bases). This CDR3 contains 16 residues. Germline V gives CDR1 SGHRS, CDR2 YFSETQ. The germline V and J ends were trimmed by 3 bases and 8 bases, with 24 bases remaining between them. The CDR3 DNA reads TGCGCCAGCAGCTCGGAAGAGACAGTAACTTCTACGAAGCAGTACTTC. It yields the protein CASSSEETVTSTKQYF. The whole variable domain, remainder taken from reference TRBV5-1 and TRBJ2-7, is KAGVTQTPRYLIKTRGQQVTLSCSPISGHRSVSWYQQTPGQGLQFLFEYFSETQRNKGNFPGRFSGRQFSNSRSEMNVSTLELGDSALYLCASSSEETVTSTKQYFGPGTRLTVT.

V is TRBV4-3 and J is TRBJ2-7; weak D call: TRBD2 (5 bases). Trimming cost V 0 bases and J 1 base, with 10 bases left between them. Germline loops: CDR1 LGHNA, CDR2 YSLEER. The CDR3 is 15 amino acids. CDR3: CASSQDQRASYEQYF. The CDR3 DNA is TGCGCCAGCAGCCAAGATCAGAGGGCTTCCTACGAGCAGTACTTC.

This clonotype was recorded many times. This chain joins TRBV12-3 or TRBV12-4 and TRBJ1-4; 9 bases agree with TRBD1. The CDR3 contains 16 residues. The trim removed 6 bases at V and 7 bases at J, leaving 12 bases unmatched. CDR3 sequence (DNA): TGTGCCAGCAGACCCGGGACAGGGTATCGTGTTGAAAAACTGTTTTTT. It is translated as CASRPGTGYRVEKLFF.

The chain joins TRBV29-1 to TRBJ2-7; 8 nucleotides align to TRBD2. From germline, CDR1 is SQVTM and CDR2 ANQGSEA. This CDR3 has 13 amino acids. V was clipped by 7 bases and J by 0 bases; unmatched bases: 5. The CDR3 DNA follows: TGCAGCGACCGCGGGACTAGCTCCTACGAGCAGTACTTC. Translating it yields CSDRGTSSYEQYF.

The sample holds one count of this clonotype. A single base separates this from a much larger clone, so it may be a read error. The V and J genes are TRBV5-1 and TRBJ2-7; 8 bases are a match to TRBD2. CDR1 and CDR2 (germline): SGHRS, YFSETQ. There are 15 residues in the CDR3. Unmatched junction bases numbered 9, after V lost 4 bases and J lost 3 bases. The CDR3, as DNA: TGCGCCAGCAGCACGACGGGAGGGGGGTTCTACGAGCAGTACTTC. Its translation: CASSTTGGGFYEQYF.

On this clonotype: One end of the junction is discordant with germline, which a read error may explain. The chain has TRBV7-6 and TRBJ2-7, with D hard to call. This CDR3 is built from 14 residues. CDR1 is SGHVS and CDR2 is FNYEAQ in the germline V gene. The CDR3 nucleotides are TGTGCCTGCAGCTACGACATGATTTCCTACGAGCAGTACTTC. The encoded protein is CACSYDMISYEQYF. The whole variable domain, remainder taken from reference TRBV7-6 and TRBJ2-7, is GAGVSQSPRYKVTKRGQDVALRCDPISGHVSLYWYRQALGQGPEFLTYFNYEAQQDKSGLPNDRFSAERPEGSISTLTIQRTEQRDSAMYRCACSYDMISYEQYFGPGTRLTVT.

This clonotype has a handful of counts. V usage is TRBV27 and J usage is TRBJ1-1, with no clear D. This CDR3 is built from 14 residues. The germline gives CDR1 MNHEY, CDR2 SMNVEV (reference sequence). V lost 4 bases and J 1 base, leaving 10 bases between the germline ends. The CDR3 region is CASSSRGPNTEAFF. CDR3 in DNA: TGTGCCAGCAGTTCCCGCGGGCCGAACACTGAAGCTTTCTTT.